This T cell receptor beta chain originates from a study of preoperative IRX-2 immunotherapy in early breast cancer. The CDR3 is made up of 16 amino acids. Germline CDR1 and CDR2: SGHRS and YFSETQ. V was pared by 3 bases and J by 5 bases, with 20 bases between. Treatment indicated: preoperative locoregional IRX-2 cytokine immunotherapy. Patients received preoperative, locoregional IRX-2 cytokine immunotherapy in a phase Ib study. Method: immunoSEQ multiplex PCR; TCRdb's copy keeps in-frame clones and lacks some. This sample has 75,000 to 100,000 clones, with about nine tenths found just once. The specimen comprised tumor tissue, sampled after IRX-2 immunotherapy. V gene TRBV5-1 combines with J gene TRBJ1-2, with D unresolved. The clonotype comes from a human donor with breast cancer. The CDR3 region is CASSWRFSGSGYGYTF. CDR3 in DNA: TGCGCCAGCAGCTGGAGGTTCTCGGGATCGGGTTATGGCTACACCTTC. Full variable domain (outside the CDR3, taken from reference TRBV5-1 and TRBJ1-2): KAGVTQTPRYLIKTRGQQVTLSCSPISGHRSVSWYQQTPGQGLQFLFEYFSETQRNKGNFPGRFSGRQFSNSRSEMNVSTLELGDSALYLCASSWRFSGSGYGYTFGSGTRLTVV.